What follows describes a single TCR beta chain. Its target is unknown. The data stem from a study of T cells after yellow fever vaccination. The V end was cut by 7 bases, the J end by 3 bases, with 19 bases between. In germline, CDR1 is SGHVS, CDR2 FQNEAQ. This CDR3 is built from 16 residues. The study, taken as a whole, reports: Repertoires sorted by FACS could include abundant clonotypes that are contaminants from the bulk population. Most clones from primary vaccination were detected again post-booster (about 96% CD4, roughly 91% CD8).

TCRdb called the 5' RACE reads again in MiXCR, with one record for every CDR3 protein. This table has more than 300,000 distinct CDR3 sequences, around 11% appearing once. The receptor's source is a man between 18 and 29 years old who received the YFV17D yellow fever vaccine. Sample: CD4+ T cells sorted from PBMCs, taken 45 days after the yellow fever booster vaccination. This chain uses TRBV7-8 with TRBJ1-5; D possibly corresponds to TRBD1 (6 bases). The CDR3 DNA sequence: TGTGCCAGCACCTCCTCTAGGGACAATATCAATCAGCCCCAGCATTTT. Its protein is CASTSSRDNINQPQHF. Drawing the rest from reference TRBV7-8 and TRBJ1-5, the complete variable domain is GAGVSQSPRYKVAKRGQDVALRCDPISGHVSLFWYQQALGQGPEFLTYFQNEAQLDKSGLPSDRFFAERPEGSVSTLKIQRTQQEDSAVYLCASTSSRDNINQPQHFGDGTRLSIL.